This T cell receptor (beta chain) was sequenced during a study of control samples from healthy donors and cancer patients. Between the trimmed V and J ends, which lost 8 bases and 0 bases, there was a span of 17 bases. The CDR3 extends over 16 amino acids. The germline V gene has CDR1 SGHTA and CDR2 FQGNSA. Sequencing used immunoSEQ multiplex PCR; TCRdb keeps in-frame clones, though not all of them. The sample lists fewer than 200,000 clones, just over 90% seen once, with approximately 4% in the top ten. The chain uses TRBV7-2 and TRBJ1-3, with TRBD1 as a possible D gene (5 bases). This TCR derives from a woman aged 55-75 years in good health. Sequenced input: blood. This CDR3 reads CASAPGRASSGNTIYF. The CDR3 DNA reads as TGTGCCAGCGCACCAGGGAGGGCTAGCTCTGGAAACACCATATATTTT.